This T cell receptor beta chain was identified in a study of cytomegalovirus exposure and HLA in healthy donors. Study results and caveats: The listing of roughly 160 TCR beta chains classed them as cytomegalovirus-associated. For TCR beta chains, V- and J-gene trimming was later linked to a missense DCLRE1C variant.

On this clone: Antigen unknown.

PCR employed 60 Vbeta and 13 Jbeta primers. The repertoire was sequenced with immunoSEQ multiplex PCR; TCRdb's copy has only in-frame clones and lacks some. The data contain approximately 170,000 clones, approximately 81% of them singletons. Sequencing input: PBMCs. The TCR was taken from a man aged 25-40 years in good health and CMV-seropositive.

The DNA of the CDR3 is TGTGCCAGCAGCTTAGGGACAGGCTACACTGAAGCTTTCTTT. Translation: CASSLGTGYTEAFF. The V gene is TRBV11-2, the J gene TRBJ1-1, with 7 bases fitting TRBD1. CDR3 size: 14 residues. CDR1 and CDR2 from the germline V gene are SGHAT and FQNNGV. The V and J ends lost 1 base and 3 bases, in that order; junction bases with no gene match: 2.